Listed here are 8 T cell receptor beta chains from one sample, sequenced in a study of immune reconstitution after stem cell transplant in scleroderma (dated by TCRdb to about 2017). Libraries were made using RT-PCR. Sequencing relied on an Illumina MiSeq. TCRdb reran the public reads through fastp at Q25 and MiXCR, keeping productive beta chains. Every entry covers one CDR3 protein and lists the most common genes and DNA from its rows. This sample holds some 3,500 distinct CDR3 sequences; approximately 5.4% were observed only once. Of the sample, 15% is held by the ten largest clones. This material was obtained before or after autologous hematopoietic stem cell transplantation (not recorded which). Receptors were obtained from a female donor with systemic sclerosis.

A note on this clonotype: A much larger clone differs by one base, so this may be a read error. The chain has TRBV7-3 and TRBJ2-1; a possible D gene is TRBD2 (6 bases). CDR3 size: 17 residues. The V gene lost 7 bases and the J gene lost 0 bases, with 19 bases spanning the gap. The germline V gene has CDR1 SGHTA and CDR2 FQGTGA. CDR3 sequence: CASNPPIWRGSYNEQFF. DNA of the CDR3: TGTGCCAGCAACCCCCCTATATGGAGGGGCTCCTACAATGAGCAGTTCTTC. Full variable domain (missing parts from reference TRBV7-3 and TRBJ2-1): GAGVSQTPSNKVTEKGKYVELRCDPISGHTALYWYRQSLGQGPEFLIYFQGTGAADDSGLPNDRFFAVRPEGSVSTLKIQRTERGDSAVYLCASNPPIWRGSYNEQFFGPGTRLTVL.

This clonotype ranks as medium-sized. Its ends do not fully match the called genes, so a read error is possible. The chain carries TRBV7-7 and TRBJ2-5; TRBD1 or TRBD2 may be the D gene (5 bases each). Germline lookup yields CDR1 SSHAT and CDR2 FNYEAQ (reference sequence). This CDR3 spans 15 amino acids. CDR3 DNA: TGTGCTAGCAGCTCCACCGGGACGGAAAGGGAGACCCAGTACTTC. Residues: CASSSTGTERETQYF.

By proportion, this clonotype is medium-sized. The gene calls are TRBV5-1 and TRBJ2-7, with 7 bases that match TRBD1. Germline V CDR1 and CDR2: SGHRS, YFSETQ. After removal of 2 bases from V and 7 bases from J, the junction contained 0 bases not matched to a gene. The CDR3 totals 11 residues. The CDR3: CASSLQGEQYF. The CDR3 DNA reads TGCGCCAGCAGCTTACAGGGGGAGCAGTACTTC.

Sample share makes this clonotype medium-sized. CDR3 nucleotides: TGTGCCAGCAGTTTCGGGACAGGGGAGGCTGGCTACACCTTC. Translated, it gives CASSFGTGEAGYTF. This chain connects TRBV27 to TRBJ1-2; 10 bases fit TRBD1. Germline CDR1 MNHEY, CDR2 SMNVEV (reference sequence). The J segment lost 7 bases and the V segment lost 3 bases, leaving 5 bases of the junction unmatched. The CDR3 is 14 amino acids.

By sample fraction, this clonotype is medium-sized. In nucleotides, the CDR3 is TGTGCCATCAGTCCTCGGACGGACTCTGGAAACACCATATATTTT. This translates into CAISPRTDSGNTIYF. The chain carries TRBV10-3 and TRBJ1-3; D unresolved. V lost 5 bases to trimming and J lost 0 bases, with 11 bases between them. In germline, CDR1 is ENHRY, CDR2 SYGVKD. The CDR3 runs to 15 residues.

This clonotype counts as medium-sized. In nucleotides, the CDR3 is TGTGCCAGCAGCGACCGAAGCGGGTACCTGACTTTC. It encodes CASSDRSGYLTF. This chain connects TRBV9 to TRBJ2-6, with D possibly TRBD2 on 6 matching bases. Germline CDR1 reads SGDLS; CDR2 reads YYNGEE. Trimming left V 3 bases short and J 15 bases short, with 13 bases between. The CDR3 extends over 12 amino acids.

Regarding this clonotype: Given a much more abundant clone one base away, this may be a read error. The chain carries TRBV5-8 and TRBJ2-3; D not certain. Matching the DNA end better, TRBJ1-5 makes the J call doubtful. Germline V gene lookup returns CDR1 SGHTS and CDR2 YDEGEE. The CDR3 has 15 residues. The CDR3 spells CASSLLPGMADTQHF. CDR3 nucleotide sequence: TGTGCCAGCAGCTTGCTCCCGGGGATGGCCGATACGCAGCATTTT.

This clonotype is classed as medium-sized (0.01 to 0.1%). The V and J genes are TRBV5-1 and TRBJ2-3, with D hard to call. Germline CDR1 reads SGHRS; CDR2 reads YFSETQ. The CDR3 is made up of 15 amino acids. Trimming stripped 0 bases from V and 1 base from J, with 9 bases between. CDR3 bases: TGCGCCAGCAGCTTGGAAATAGCTGGCACAGATACGCAGTATTTT. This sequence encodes CASSLEIAGTDTQYF. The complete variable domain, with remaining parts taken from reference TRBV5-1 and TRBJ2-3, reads KAGVTQTPRYLIKTRGQQVTLSCSPISGHRSVSWYQQTPGQGLQFLFEYFSETQRNKGNFPGRFSGRQFSNSRSEMNVSTLELGDSALYLCASSLEIAGTDTQYFGPGTRLTVL.